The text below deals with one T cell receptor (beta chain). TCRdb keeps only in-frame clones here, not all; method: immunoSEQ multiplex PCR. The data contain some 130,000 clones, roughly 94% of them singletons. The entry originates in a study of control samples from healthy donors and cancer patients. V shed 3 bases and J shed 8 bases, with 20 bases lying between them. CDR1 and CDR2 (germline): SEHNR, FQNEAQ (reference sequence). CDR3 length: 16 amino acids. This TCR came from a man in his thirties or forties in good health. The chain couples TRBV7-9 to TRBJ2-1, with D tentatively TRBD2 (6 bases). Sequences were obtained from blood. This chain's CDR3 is CASSFGTPALGDEQFF. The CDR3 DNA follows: TGTGCCAGCAGCTTTGGGACTCCCGCCCTTGGGGATGAGCAGTTCTTC.